These 32 T cell receptor beta chains were all obtained from the same sample, sequenced in a study of blood T cell repertoires in COVID-19. Sequencing was performed with immunoSEQ multiplex PCR; in TCRdb, only in-frame clones are kept and a portion is missing. Of a few hundred thousand clones in the sample, approximately 90% were seen once. The sequencing input was peripheral blood. Source of these receptors: a woman in her forties or fifties with COVID-19, enrolled during active disease.

The V gene is TRBV18, the J gene TRBJ2-1, with 10 bases matching TRBD2. The CDR3 covers 15 residues. The V segment lost 5 bases and the J segment 1 base; nucleotides outside the gene matches: 2. Germline CDR1 KGHSH, CDR2 LQKENI. CDR3 in amino acids: CASSELAGSYNEQFF. CDR3 bases: TGTGCCAGCTCAGAACTAGCGGGATCCTACAATGAGCAGTTCTTC.

CDR3 sequence: CAWSWSAPRGYTF. CDR3 coding DNA: TGTGCCTGGAGTTGGTCAGCCCCTAGAGGCTACACCTTC. The chain carries TRBV30 and TRBJ1-2; no definite D call. This CDR3 contains 13 residues. The germline V and J ends were trimmed by 2 bases and 8 bases, with 15 bases remaining between them. The germline V gene has CDR1 GTSNPN and CDR2 SVGIG (reference sequence).

J is TRBJ2-6 and V is TRBV5-1, with D possibly matching TRBD1 (5 bases). Germline V gene sequence: CDR1 SGHRS, CDR2 YFSETQ. The V end was cut by 2 bases, the J end by 0 bases, with 18 bases between. This CDR3 comprises 19 residues. The CDR3 loop reads CASSFKDSAFSSGANVLTF. CDR3 coding DNA: TGCGCCAGCAGCTTCAAAGACAGTGCCTTCTCCTCTGGGGCCAACGTCCTGACTTTC.

The chain carries TRBV5-1 and TRBJ1-5, with 9 bases that match TRBD1. Germline V gene data show CDR1 as SGHRS and CDR2 as YFSETQ. V was clipped by 4 bases and J by 7 bases; unmatched bases: 6. There are 14 residues in the CDR3. CDR3 in DNA: TGCGCCAGCAGCCCATCGACAGGGGGACAGCCCCAGCATTTT. This codes for CASSPSTGGQPQHF.

J is TRBJ1-5 and V is TRBV19; 9 nucleotides agree with TRBD1. V dropped 8 bases and J dropped 9; count of bases not matched to a gene: 11. The germline gives CDR1 LNHDA, CDR2 SQIVND (reference sequence). The CDR3 runs to 14 residues. CDR3 in amino acids: CASATGGRFWPQHF. Written as DNA, the CDR3 is TGTGCCAGTGCGACAGGGGGTAGGTTTTGGCCCCAGCATTTT.

The rearrangement joins TRBV27 to TRBJ1-5; 7 bases map to TRBD1. CDR1 and CDR2 (germline): MNHEY, SMNVEV (reference sequence). J gave up 1 base and V 6 bases, and 9 bases lay outside the gene matches. This CDR3 spans 16 amino acids. CDR3 in amino acids: CASSRGTERSNQPQHF. DNA for the CDR3: TGTGCCAGCAGCCGCGGGACAGAGAGGAGCAATCAGCCCCAGCATTTT.

This chain joins TRBV29-1 and TRBJ2-1; TRBD2 matches at 9 bases. Unmatched junction bases numbered 5, after V lost 2 bases and J lost 0 bases. The germline CDR1 and CDR2 sequences are SQVTM and ANQGSEA. The CDR3 has 16 amino acids. The DNA for the CDR3 is TGCAGCGTTGAAAGAGCTAGCGGGGACTCCTACAATGAGCAGTTCTTC. Translation: CSVERASGDSYNEQFF.

The V call is TRBV19, the J call TRBJ1-2; 9 nucleotides line up with TRBD1. V shed 3 bases, J shed 3 bases, and the junction held 2 bases outside the gene matches. CDR3 size: 14 residues. Germline lookup yields CDR1 LNHDA and CDR2 SQIVND (reference sequence). DNA of the CDR3: TGTGCCAGTAGTATGTGGGACAGGGACTATGGCTACACCTTC. Protein product: CASSMWDRDYGYTF.

The rearrangement joins TRBV4-2 to TRBJ1-4; D may be TRBD1 (5 bases). Trimming left V 7 bases short and J 9 bases short, with 21 bases between. The CDR3 has 15 residues. The germline gives CDR1 LGHNA, CDR2 YNFKEQ. The CDR3 is CASTRERGLGKKLFF. CDR3 bases: TGTGCCAGCACACGAGAAAGGGGTCTTGGGAAAAAACTGTTTTTT.

V usage is TRBV7-2 and J usage is TRBJ1-1; no definite D call. Germline assignment: CDR1 SGHTA and CDR2 FQGNSA. V lost 1 base and J 2 bases, leaving 8 bases between the germline ends. CDR3 length: 14 residues. The chain's CDR3 is CASSLEHKNTEAFF. The DNA of the CDR3 is TGTGCCAGCAGCTTAGAACACAAAAACACTGAAGCTTTCTTT.

CDR3 in amino acids: CASSYPEDNSPLHF. The DNA for the CDR3 is TGTGCCAGCAGCTACCCCGAGGATAATTCACCCCTCCACTTT. The chain employs TRBV5-8 and TRBJ1-6; D remains unclear. Trimming pared 3 bases from V and 5 bases from J, leaving 9 bases between. Germline CDR1 is SGHTS and CDR2 is YDEGEE. The CDR3 contains 14 residues.

This CDR3 is CAWSEGTGSYEQYF. CDR3 coding DNA: TGTGCCTGGAGTGAAGGGACAGGAAGCTACGAGCAGTACTTC. This chain links TRBV30 with TRBJ2-7, with 8 positions matching TRBD1. Per germline, CDR1 GTSNPN and CDR2 SVGIG (reference sequence). CDR3 length equals 14 residues. V shed 1 base, J shed 3 bases, and the junction held 5 bases outside the gene matches.

The rearrangement uses TRBV4-3 and TRBJ1-1; D is unclear. Germline V CDR1 and CDR2: LGHNA, YSLEER. There are 14 residues in the CDR3. V was trimmed by 1 base and J by 4 bases, leaving 10 bases between them. The CDR3 here is CASSQGGTGTEAFF. Here the CDR3 DNA reads TGCGCCAGCAGCCAAGGAGGCACTGGCACTGAAGCTTTCTTT.

The chain uses TRBV7-9 and TRBJ2-3; 14 bases are a match to TRBD2. CDR1 and CDR2 (germline): SEHNR, FQNEAQ (reference sequence). Trimming cost V 5 bases and J 3 bases; bases outside gene matches: 4. The CDR3 is 16 amino acids. The CDR3 DNA reads TGTGCCAGCAGCCCTGGGACTAGCGGGAGTACAGATACGCAGTATTTT. This encodes CASSPGTSGSTDTQYF.

This sequence joins TRBV15 and TRBJ2-1, with 9 nucleotides matching TRBD2. The V gene end was trimmed by 1 base and the J gene end by 5 bases; junction bases not matched to a gene: 21. The CDR3 extends over 21 amino acids. Looked up from germline, CDR1 is LNHNV and CDR2 is YYDKDF (reference sequence). CDR3 amino acids: CATSRVYWPDKREVPDNEQFF. The CDR3, as DNA: TGTGCCACCAGCAGAGTCTACTGGCCCGACAAGCGGGAGGTGCCTGACAATGAGCAGTTCTTC.

The chain recombines TRBV6-5 with TRBJ2-7; the match to TRBD1 covers 7 bases. Unmatched junction bases numbered 8, after V lost 2 bases and J lost 4 bases. CDR3 length: 15 residues. Germline V gives CDR1 MNHEY, CDR2 SVGAGI. The DNA for the CDR3 is TGTGCCAGCAGTTACACAACAGGGGCAAAATACGAGCAGTACTTC. Amino acids: CASSYTTGAKYEQYF.

V is TRBV10-2 and J is TRBJ2-3; TRBD2 aligns across 14 bases. CDR1 WSHSY and CDR2 SAAADI come from the germline V gene. CDR3 length: 18 residues. With V trimmed by 5 bases and J by 5 bases, 12 bases remained unmatched. CDR3 sequence reads: CASSLDMTSGRVQDTQYF. For the CDR3, the DNA is TGCGCCAGCAGTCTTGATATGACTAGCGGGAGGGTGCAAGATACGCAGTATTTT.

The rearrangement joins TRBV12-3 or TRBV12-4 to TRBJ2-5, with 7 positions matching TRBD1. With 5 bases clipped from V and 4 bases from J, the junction kept 4 bases outside the gene matches. This CDR3 has 13 amino acids. CDR3 residues: CASSRRQGETQYF. In DNA, the CDR3 is TGTGCCAGCAGTCGAAGACAGGGAGAGACCCAGTACTTC.

The J gene is TRBJ1-2, the V gene TRBV12-3 or TRBV12-4, with 12 bases lining up with TRBD1. The CDR3 is 13 residues long. The V and J ends lost 6 bases and 8 bases, in that order; junction bases with no gene match: 4. CDR3 nucleotide sequence: TGTGCCAGCAGGGGACAGGGGGCAGGAGGCTACACCTTC. The encoded protein is CASRGQGAGGYTF.

The V and J genes are TRBV2 and TRBJ1-2; no clear D. V was cut by 0 bases and J by 0 bases, with 11 bases left in between. The CDR3 runs 16 residues. Germline lookup yields CDR1 SNHLY and CDR2 FYNNEI. The CDR3 loop is CASSEALLGANYGYTF. CDR3 nucleotides: TGTGCCAGCAGTGAAGCGCTTCTCGGAGCTAACTATGGCTACACCTTC.

The rearrangement links TRBV6-2 or TRBV6-3 to TRBJ2-7; TRBD2 matches at 9 bases. Germline loops: CDR1 MNHEY, CDR2 SVGEGT. There are 15 residues in the CDR3. After removal of 6 bases from V and 7 bases from J, the junction contained 13 bases not matched to a gene. CDR3: CASSPRRGGTREQYF. CDR3 in DNA: TGTGCCAGCAGCCCTAGGCGGGGGGGGACTCGGGAGCAGTACTTC.

This clone was seen only once. Other DNA sequences within the sample encode an identical CDR3. The chain recombines TRBV9 with TRBJ1-1, with D tentatively TRBD1 (5 bases). V was pared by 2 bases and J by 1 base, with 6 bases between. The CDR3 covers 13 residues. CDR1 SGDLS and CDR2 YYNGEE come from the germline V gene. CDR3 residues: CASSVRGNTEAFF. DNA for the CDR3: TGTGCCAGCAGCGTTAGGGGGAACACTGAAGCTTTCTTT.

The rearrangement uses TRBV6-5 and TRBJ1-3, with D possibly TRBD1 on 6 matching bases. This CDR3 contains 14 residues. Germline assignment: CDR1 MNHEY and CDR2 SVGAGI. Trimming left V 6 bases short and J 3 bases short, with 12 bases between. The CDR3 DNA is TGTGCCAGCAGAAGGACAGTCGATGGAAACACCATATATTTT. Its translation: CASRRTVDGNTIYF.

The rearrangement joins TRBV7-6 to TRBJ1-6, with D perhaps matching TRBD1 (5 bases). The CDR3 is made up of 15 amino acids. Germline CDR1 SGHVS, CDR2 FNYEAQ. Trimming stripped 2 bases from V and 7 bases from J, with 12 bases between. As DNA, the CDR3 is TGTGCCAGCAGCTTACGGGCGGAGGGGAATTCACCCCTCCACTTT. Translating it yields CASSLRAEGNSPLHF.

The chain joins TRBV2 to TRBJ1-5; TRBD1 aligns across 10 bases. Germline V gene data show CDR1 as SNHLY and CDR2 as FYNNEI. Trimming removed 5 bases from V and 4 bases from J; junction bases left unmatched: 11. The CDR3 sequence is 17 residues long. This CDR3 reads CASSPGQGRVGNQPQHF. The CDR3 DNA sequence: TGTGCCAGCAGTCCGGGACAGGGGAGAGTAGGTAATCAGCCCCAGCATTTT.

The chain has TRBV5-1 and TRBJ2-1, with 9 bases lining up with TRBD2. With V trimmed by 4 bases and J by 4 bases, 6 bases remained unmatched. The CDR3 totals 15 residues. The germline CDR1 and CDR2 sequences are SGHRS and YFSETQ. In DNA, the CDR3 is TGCGCCAGCAGCACCGGGACTAGCTTGTACAATGAGCAGTTCTTC. It translates to CASSTGTSLYNEQFF.

The chain employs TRBV7-9 and TRBJ1-5, with D unclear. V dropped 1 base and J dropped 2 bases, with 12 bases sitting between them. Germline V CDR1 and CDR2: SEHNR, FQNEAQ (reference sequence). This CDR3 has 16 amino acids. The CDR3 spells CASSLGVGEGNQPQHF. Here the CDR3 DNA reads TGTGCCAGCAGCTTAGGTGTGGGAGAGGGCAATCAGCCCCAGCATTTT.

The rearrangement joins TRBV4-3 to TRBJ2-5, with 9 bases that match TRBD2. The CDR3 spans 16 residues. V trimming: 3 bases; J trimming: 1 base; junction bases outside the gene matches: 6. Germline V gene data show CDR1 as LGHNA and CDR2 as YSLEER. The CDR3 DNA sequence: TGCGCCAGCAGCCATAGGTCGCGGGAGGGCCAAGAGACCCAGTACTTC. Its protein is CASSHRSREGQETQYF.

This clone was recorded once. This chain uses TRBV7-2 with TRBJ2-1; 7 nucleotides agree with TRBD1. Trimming took 2 bases from V and 2 from J; bases not matched to a gene: 9. Germline CDR1 is SGHTA and CDR2 is FQGNSA. CDR3 length equals 17 residues. CDR3 loop: CASSLQGGLGPYNEQFF. CDR3 sequence (DNA): TGTGCCAGCAGCTTACAAGGGGGCTTGGGGCCCTACAATGAGCAGTTCTTC.

Here the CDR3 reads CAWSVSDRLIGEQFF. The CDR3 DNA reads TGTGCCTGGAGTGTTTCGGACAGGCTGATTGGGGAGCAGTTCTTC. The chain links TRBV30 to TRBJ2-1, with 7 bases identical to TRBD1. J was trimmed by 10 bases and V by 0 bases; bases with no gene match: 12. CDR3 length: 15 residues. CDR1 GTSNPN and CDR2 SVGIG come from the germline V gene (reference sequence).

The chain employs TRBV9 and TRBJ1-4, with TRBD1 as a possible D gene (6 bases). V gave up 3 bases and J gave up 0 bases, with 21 bases separating them. Germline assignment: CDR1 SGDLS and CDR2 YYNGEE. The CDR3 runs 19 residues. Here the CDR3 reads CASSAAFPWDTATNEKLFF. As DNA, the CDR3 is TGTGCCAGCAGCGCCGCCTTTCCTTGGGACACTGCAACTAATGAAAAACTGTTTTTT.

The chain employs TRBV18 and TRBJ2-7, with 9 bases lining up with TRBD1. There are 14 residues in the CDR3. Germline lookup yields CDR1 KGHSH and CDR2 LQKENI. V dropped 2 bases and J dropped 3; count of bases not matched to a gene: 2. Here the CDR3 reads CASSPMGQGYEQYF. Here the CDR3 DNA reads TGTGCCAGCTCACCAATGGGACAGGGCTACGAGCAGTACTTC.